In its sample, the clone carrying this T cell receptor (beta chain) is hyperexpanded. This specimen comes from a study of T cell repertoires in aging, cancer and after chemotherapy. The germline V gene encodes CDR1 MNHEY and CDR2 SVGEGT. CDR3 length: 15 amino acids. V was cut by 4 bases and J by 2 bases, with 15 bases left in between. Rearranged V-D-J TRB sequences were amplified with a mixed TRB-A/B primer pool. Each CDR3 protein is one row after TCRdb ran MiXCR on the multiplex PCR reads. Among about 430 distinct CDR3 sequences, 75% to 90% were seen once, and the ten largest hold under 35%. The template was genomic DNA from peripheral blood, not RNA.

The specimen was blood. The gene calls are TRBV6-2 or TRBV6-3 and TRBJ2-7; possibly TRBD2 for D (5 bases). This receptor was obtained from a human donor with a solid tumor. The CDR3 loop reads CASSCAYGMAYEQYV. The CDR3 region has the DNA TGTGCCAGCAGTTGCGCCTACGGGATGGCCTACGAGCAGTACGTC.